These T cell receptor beta chains were read from a single sample in a study of identical twins. TCRdb fed the 5' RACE reads into MiXCR, producing one record per CDR3 protein. The sample yields around 250,000 distinct CDR3 sequences, about 8.3% seen once. The data also belong to a second study, concerning yellow fever vaccine responses in identical twins.

The source material was CD8+ T cells sorted from blood. The receptors come from a woman younger than 30 in good health. Each CDR3 is given with its conserved first and last residue. D genes are given only for firm matches. The size of a clone is reported for some rows only, either as once, few or many, or as a class for expanded clones.

>TRBV11-2|TRBJ2-2|many|-
CASSFSTGTLSMPNTGELFF
>TRBV20-1|TRBJ2-5|few|-
CSARDFGTTYQETQYF
>TRBV27|TRBJ2-1|many|TRBD2
CASSLNLGREWYEQFF
>TRBV27|TRBJ2-5|-|TRBD1
CASSSQFLGTGWRSQYF
>TRBV3-1|TRBJ2-5|many|-
CASSQLGPPETQYF
>TRBV20-1|TRBJ1-1|-|-
CSAGTPENTEAFF
>TRBV5-1|TRBJ1-1|many|TRBD1
CASSLDSGGPEAFF
>TRBV7-9|TRBJ2-7|many|-
CASSLVGGTTYEQYF
>TRBV4-3|TRBJ1-1|many|-
CASSQDLRTGTPEAFF
>TRBV29-1|TRBJ2-7|many|TRBD1
CSVVARTGGHEQYF